This TCR beta chain was captured by sequencing in a study of blood T cell repertoires in COVID-19 (dated by TCRdb to the early 2020s). At the level of the whole study: Samples from collaborators originated in the United States, Italy and Spain and spanned both the acute and convalescent phases of COVID-19. Deeply sampled blood TCRbeta repertoires from subjects exposed to, actively infected with, or recovered from COVID-19 were included in the dataset. Sample metadata almost always included a de-identified subject ID, COVID-19 status, age in years and sex. Where HLA class I and class II types were available, the types were taken from metadata supplied by the sample provider, not from assay-based typing. The samples were drawn from two sources: the first 160 participants of the ongoing ImmuneRACE study, and about 1,300 subjects contributed by 6 global collaborators. The repertoires were released in a freely available public database intended as a resource for research on the immune response to SARS-CoV-2. The prospective study material was composed of cDNA or gDNA derived from T cells, B-cell-depleted T cells, or PBMCs. General study outcomes and caveats: The quantity of clinical and demographic metadata differed by source and by participant and was supplied without curation.

As regards this clone: Its specific antigen is unknown. Base qualities are not recorded, but no much larger clone differs from it by a single base.

TCRbeta CDR3 regions were amplified from genomic DNA by means of the immunoSEQ Assay, a bias-controlled multiplex PCR. As for the original processing: The number of nucleated cells in each sample was estimated from the amplification of reference gene primers within the assay. To quantify the absolute abundance of each unique TCRbeta CDR3 rearrangement, sequence reads were collapsed and filtered. For each sample, productive Simpson clonality was calculated as the square root of Simpson's diversity index across productive rearrangements. Sourced from immuneACCESS, this table was stored by TCRdb with only in-frame sequences that have V and J called. A share of the clones is absent; for the studies checked, an unresolved V gene accounts for under half, and the remainder has no known explanation. Clone size and V and J calls were adopted from that table, with D and trimming inferred from the DNA. The sample records 55,000 to 75,000 clones, around 86% of which are singletons. The top ten clones comprise 3% to 3.5% of the sample.

Deletion took 2 bases off V and 9 bases off J, with a span of 11 bases between the germline ends. The CDR3, cysteine through phenylalanine, is 12 amino acids long. Of the read, only the CDR3 DNA is kept; its 36 bases are in frame from base 1. Reading the germline V gene gives CDR1 MNHEY and CDR2 SVGAGI. Whole blood was collected in K2EDTA tubes by collaborating institutions according to the institutions' own protocols. Collaborator samples were shipped for TCRbeta analysis as frozen whole blood, isolated PBMCs, or DNA extracted from either sample type. Source material: peripheral blood. The rearranged segments are TRBV6-5 and TRBJ2-7; the best D guess is TRBD2, with 5 bases matching. This receptor was taken from a man between 45 and 60 years old with active COVID-19. The DNA is TGTGCCAGCAGTTACGGCAGCGGAGGGCAGTACTTC. Its protein is CASSYGSGGQYF.